This TCR beta chain was identified during a study of blood T cell repertoires in COVID-19. Across the whole study: T cells, B-cell-depleted T cells, or PBMCs supplied cDNA or gDNA.

Trimming left V 4 bases short and J 4 bases short, with 13 bases between. The CDR3 runs to 14 residues. The V gene's germline CDR1 is LGHDT and CDR2 YNNKEL (reference sequence). As handled by the study authors: Reference gene primer amplification in the assay estimated nucleated cell counts. Assay used: immunoSEQ multiplex PCR; TCRdb lists only in-frame clones, some missing. From that table come the V and J calls and clone size; the DNA was used to work out D and trimming. The sample yields under 75,000 clones, more than 60% seen once. This clone was detected a few times. The clonotype comes from a woman in her 70s with acute or convalescent COVID-19. What was sequenced was peripheral blood. This rearrangement joins TRBV3-1 (or the pseudogene TRBV3-2) to TRBJ1-2, with D perhaps matching TRBD1 (5 bases). This chain's CDR3 is CASSLQGSGYGYTF. The CDR3 nucleotides read TGTGCCAGCAGCCTCCAGGGTAGCGGCTATGGCTACACCTTC.